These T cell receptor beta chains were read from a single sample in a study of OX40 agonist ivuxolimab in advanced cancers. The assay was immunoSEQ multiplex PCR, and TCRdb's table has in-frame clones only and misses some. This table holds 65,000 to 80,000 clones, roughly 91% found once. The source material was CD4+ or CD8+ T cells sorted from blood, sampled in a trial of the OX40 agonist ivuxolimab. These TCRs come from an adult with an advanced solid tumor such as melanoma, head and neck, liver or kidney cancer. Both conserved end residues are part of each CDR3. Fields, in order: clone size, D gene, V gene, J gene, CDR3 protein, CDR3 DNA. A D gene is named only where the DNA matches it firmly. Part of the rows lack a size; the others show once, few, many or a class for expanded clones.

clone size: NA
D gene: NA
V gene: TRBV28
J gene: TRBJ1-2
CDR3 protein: CAIFEARVRGYTF
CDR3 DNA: TGTGCCATCTTTGAGGCTCGGGTTCGTGGCTACACCTTC

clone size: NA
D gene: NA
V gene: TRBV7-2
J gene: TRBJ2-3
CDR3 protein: CASSRFRDADTQYF
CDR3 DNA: TGTGCCAGCAGCCGTTTTCGGGACGCAGATACGCAGTATTTT

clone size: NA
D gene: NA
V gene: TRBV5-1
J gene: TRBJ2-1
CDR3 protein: CASGRPNYNEQFF
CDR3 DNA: TGCGCCAGCGGCCGACCCAACTACAATGAGCAGTTCTTC

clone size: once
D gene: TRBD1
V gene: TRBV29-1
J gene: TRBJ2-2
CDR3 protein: CSVLGTGGPGGELFF
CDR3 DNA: TGCAGCGTCCTAGGGACAGGGGGCCCAGGCGGGGAGCTGTTTTTT

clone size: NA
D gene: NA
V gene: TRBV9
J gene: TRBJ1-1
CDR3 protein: CASSVSGAGKAFF
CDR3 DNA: TGTGCCAGCAGCGTATCAGGAGCCGGGAAGGCTTTCTTT

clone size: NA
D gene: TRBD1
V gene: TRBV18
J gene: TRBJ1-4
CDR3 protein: CASSTTGGGEKLFF
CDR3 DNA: TGTGCCAGCTCAACGACAGGGGGGGGCGAAAAACTGTTTTTT

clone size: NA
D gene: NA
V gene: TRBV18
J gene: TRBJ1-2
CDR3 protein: CASSPQDLNYGYTF
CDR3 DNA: TGTGCCAGCTCACCACAGGATCTTAACTATGGCTACACCTTC

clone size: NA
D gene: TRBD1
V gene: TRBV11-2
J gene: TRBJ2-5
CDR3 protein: CASSPGTAWETQYF
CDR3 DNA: TGTGCCAGCAGCCCCGGGACAGCCTGGGAGACCCAGTACTTC

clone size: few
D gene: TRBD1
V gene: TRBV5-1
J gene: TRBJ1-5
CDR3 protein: CASSPQGDGQPQHF
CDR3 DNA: TGCGCCAGCAGCCCACAGGGGGACGGTCAGCCCCAGCATTTT

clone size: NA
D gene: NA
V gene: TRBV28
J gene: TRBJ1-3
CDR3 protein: CASSSAGVPGNTIYF
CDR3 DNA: TGTGCCAGCAGTTCGGCAGGGGTTCCTGGAAACACCATATATTTT

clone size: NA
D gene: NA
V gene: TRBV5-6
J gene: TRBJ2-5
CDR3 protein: CASSSPQTSGETQYF
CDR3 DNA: TGTGCCAGCAGCTCTCCACAAACTTCTGGGGAGACCCAGTACTTC

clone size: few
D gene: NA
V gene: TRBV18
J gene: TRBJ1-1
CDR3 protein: CASSGGRNTEAFF
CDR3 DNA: TGTGCCAGCTCGGGGGGCCGGAACACTGAAGCTTTCTTT

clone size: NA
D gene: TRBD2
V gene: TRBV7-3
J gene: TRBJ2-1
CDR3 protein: CASSSPGGVAGNSYNEQFF
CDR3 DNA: TGTGCCAGCAGCTCCCCGGGGGGGGTAGCGGGCAACTCCTACAATGAGCAGTTCTTC

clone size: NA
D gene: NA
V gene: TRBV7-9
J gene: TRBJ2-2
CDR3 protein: CAKSQGRSNTGELFF
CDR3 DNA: TGTGCCAAGTCGCAAGGGAGATCCAACACCGGGGAGCTGTTTTTT

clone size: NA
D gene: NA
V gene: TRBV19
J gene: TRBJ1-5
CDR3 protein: CASSMRGTSGLRPQHF
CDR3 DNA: TGTGCCAGTAGTATGCGGGGGACAAGCGGTCTGCGGCCCCAGCATTTT

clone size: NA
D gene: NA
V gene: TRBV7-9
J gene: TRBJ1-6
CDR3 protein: CASSLGESPLHF
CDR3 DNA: TGTGCCAGCAGCTTAGGAGAATCACCCCTCCACTTT

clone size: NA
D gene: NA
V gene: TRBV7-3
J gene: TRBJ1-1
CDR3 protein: CASSKGPGGTEAFF
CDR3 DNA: TGTGCCAGCAGCAAGGGACCCGGGGGCACTGAAGCTTTCTTT

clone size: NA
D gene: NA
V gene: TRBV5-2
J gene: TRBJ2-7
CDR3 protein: CASSQDGTTTYEQYF
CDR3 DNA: TGTGCCAGCAGCCAAGATGGGACAACTACCTACGAGCAGTACTTC

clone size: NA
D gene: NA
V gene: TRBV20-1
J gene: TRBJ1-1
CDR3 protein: CSARGDIEAFF
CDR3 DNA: TGCAGTGCTAGGGGCGACATTGAAGCTTTCTTT

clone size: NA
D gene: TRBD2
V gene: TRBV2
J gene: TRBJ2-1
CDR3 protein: CASSELREGRNEQFF
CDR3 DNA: TGTGCCAGCAGTGAATTGCGGGAGGGCCGGAATGAGCAGTTCTTC

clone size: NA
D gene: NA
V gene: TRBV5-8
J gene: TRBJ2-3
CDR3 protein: CASSLASGHSSTDTQYF
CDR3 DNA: TGTGCCAGCAGCTTGGCCTCAGGCCACTCTAGCACAGATACGCAGTATTTT

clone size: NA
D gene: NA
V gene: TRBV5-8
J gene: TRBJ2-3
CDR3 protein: CASSLSGHTDTQYF
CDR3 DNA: TGTGCCAGCAGTCTTAGCGGTCACACAGATACGCAGTATTTT

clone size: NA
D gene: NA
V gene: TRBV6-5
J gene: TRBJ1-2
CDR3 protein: CASRWGVAYGYTF
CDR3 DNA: TGTGCCAGCAGGTGGGGGGTTGCCTATGGCTACACCTTC

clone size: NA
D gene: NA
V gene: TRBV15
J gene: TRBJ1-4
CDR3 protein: CATSRPWGRTEKLFF
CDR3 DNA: TGTGCCACCAGCAGACCATGGGGGCGGACTGAAAAACTGTTTTTT

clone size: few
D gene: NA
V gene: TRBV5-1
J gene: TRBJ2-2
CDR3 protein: CASIIGTGELFF
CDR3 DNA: TGCGCCAGCATCATAGGGACCGGGGAGCTGTTTTTT

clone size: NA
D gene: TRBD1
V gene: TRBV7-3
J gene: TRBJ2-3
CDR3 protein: CASSSNTGGNSDTQYF
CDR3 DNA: TGTGCCAGCAGCTCCAACACAGGGGGGAATTCAGATACGCAGTATTTT

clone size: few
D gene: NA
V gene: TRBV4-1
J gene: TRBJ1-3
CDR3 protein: CASSQLTGTRGRNTIYF
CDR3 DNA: TGCGCCAGCAGCCAGTTAACCGGGACCCGGGGTAGGAACACCATATATTTT

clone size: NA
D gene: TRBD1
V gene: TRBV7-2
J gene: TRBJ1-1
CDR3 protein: CASSVTGTGIEAFF
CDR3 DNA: TGTGCCAGCAGCGTAACCGGGACAGGGATTGAAGCTTTCTTT

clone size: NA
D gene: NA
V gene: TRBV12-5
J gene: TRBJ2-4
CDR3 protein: CASGLVRQAGAKNIQYF
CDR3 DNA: TGTGCTAGTGGTTTGGTACGACAGGCGGGGGCCAAAAACATTCAGTACTTC

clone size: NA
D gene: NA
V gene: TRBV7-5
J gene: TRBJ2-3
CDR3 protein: CVRSLNLGTSRPVSTDTQYF
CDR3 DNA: TGTGTCAGAAGCTTAAACCTCGGGACTAGCAGACCTGTTAGCACAGATACGCAGTATTTT